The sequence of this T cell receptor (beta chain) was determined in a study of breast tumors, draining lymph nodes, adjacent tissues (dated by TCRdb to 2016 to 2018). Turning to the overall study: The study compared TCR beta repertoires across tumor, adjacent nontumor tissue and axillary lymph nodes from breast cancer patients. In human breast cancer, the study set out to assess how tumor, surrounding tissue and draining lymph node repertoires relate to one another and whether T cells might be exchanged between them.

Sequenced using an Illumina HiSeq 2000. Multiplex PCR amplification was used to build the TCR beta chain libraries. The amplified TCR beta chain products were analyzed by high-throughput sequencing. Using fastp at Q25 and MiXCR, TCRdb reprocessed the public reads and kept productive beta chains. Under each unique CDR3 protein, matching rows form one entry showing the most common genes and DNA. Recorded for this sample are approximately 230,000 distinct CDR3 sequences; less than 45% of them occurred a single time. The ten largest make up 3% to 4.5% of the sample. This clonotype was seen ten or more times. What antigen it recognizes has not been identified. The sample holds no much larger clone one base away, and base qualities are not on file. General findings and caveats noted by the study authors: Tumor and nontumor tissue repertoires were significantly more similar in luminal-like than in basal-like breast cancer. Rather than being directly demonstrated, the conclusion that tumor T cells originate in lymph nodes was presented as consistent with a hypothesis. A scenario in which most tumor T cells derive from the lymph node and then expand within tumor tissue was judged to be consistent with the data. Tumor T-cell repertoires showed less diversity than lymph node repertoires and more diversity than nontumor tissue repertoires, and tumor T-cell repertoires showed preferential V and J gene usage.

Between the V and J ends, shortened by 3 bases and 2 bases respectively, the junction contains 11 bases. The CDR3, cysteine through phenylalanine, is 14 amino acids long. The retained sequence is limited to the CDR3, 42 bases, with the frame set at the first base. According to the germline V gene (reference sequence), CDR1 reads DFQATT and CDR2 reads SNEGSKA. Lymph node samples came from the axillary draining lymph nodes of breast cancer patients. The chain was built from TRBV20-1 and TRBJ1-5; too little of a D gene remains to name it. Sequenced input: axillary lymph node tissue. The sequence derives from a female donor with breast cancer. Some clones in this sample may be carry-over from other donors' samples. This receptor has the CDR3 CSARSPGGNQPQHF. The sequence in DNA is TGCAGTGCTAGGAGCCCGGGAGGCAATCAGCCCCAGCATTTT.